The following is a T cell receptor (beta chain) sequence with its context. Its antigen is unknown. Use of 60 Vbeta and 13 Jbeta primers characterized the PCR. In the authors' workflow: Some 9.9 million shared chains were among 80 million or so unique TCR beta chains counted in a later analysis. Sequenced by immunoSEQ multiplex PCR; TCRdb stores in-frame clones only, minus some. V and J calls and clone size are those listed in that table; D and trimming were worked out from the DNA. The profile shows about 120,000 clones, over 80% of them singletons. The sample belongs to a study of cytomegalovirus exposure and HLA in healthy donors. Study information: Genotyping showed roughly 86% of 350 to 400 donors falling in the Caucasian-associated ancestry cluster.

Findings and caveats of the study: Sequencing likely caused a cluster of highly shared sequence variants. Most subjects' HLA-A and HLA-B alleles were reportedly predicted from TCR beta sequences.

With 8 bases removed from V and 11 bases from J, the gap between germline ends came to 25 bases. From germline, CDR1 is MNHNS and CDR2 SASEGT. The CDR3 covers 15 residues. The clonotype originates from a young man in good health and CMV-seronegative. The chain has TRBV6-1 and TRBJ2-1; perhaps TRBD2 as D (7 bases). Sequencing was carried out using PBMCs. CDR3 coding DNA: TGTGCCAGCCTCCTACTGGGGGGGGCTAGTTGGAAGCAGTTCTTC. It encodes CASLLLGGASWKQFF.